This T cell receptor beta chain was sequenced in a study of OX40 agonist ivuxolimab in advanced cancers. From germline, CDR1 is DFQATT and CDR2 SNEGSKA (reference sequence). The CDR3 contains 11 residues. V lost 0 bases and J 7 bases, leaving 7 bases between the germline ends. Sequencing was performed with immunoSEQ multiplex PCR; in TCRdb, only in-frame clones are kept and a portion is missing. The sample contains some 71,000 clones, around 82% of which appear only once. The sample in question was CD4+ or CD8+ T cells sorted from blood, obtained in a trial of the OX40 agonist ivuxolimab. This clonotype was obtained from an adult with an advanced solid tumor such as melanoma, head and neck, liver or kidney cancer. The rearrangement uses TRBV20-1 and TRBJ2-7; D is ambiguous. This CDR3 reads CSARDLREQYF. Written as DNA, the CDR3 is TGCAGTGCTAGAGATCTTCGGGAGCAGTACTTC.